This T cell receptor (beta chain) derives from a study of blood T cell repertoires in COVID-19. Study background: Both acute and convalescent COVID-19 samples were obtained from the United States, Italy and Spain. In each case, the material was cDNA or gDNA derived from T cells, B-cell-depleted T cells, or PBMCs.

Per the original data handling: Reference gene primers were amplified, and this amplification served to estimate nucleated cell counts. TCRdb keeps only in-frame clones here, not all; method: immunoSEQ multiplex PCR. V and J calls and clone size are those listed in that table; D and trimming were worked out from the DNA. This repertoire shows over 30,000 clones, roughly 90% found once; its top ten account for 9% to 13%. The sequenced sample was peripheral blood. The origin of this receptor is a man in his sixties or seventies with acute or convalescent COVID-19.

CDR3 protein: CASSEKREKGQETQYF. CDR3 sequence (DNA): TGCGCCAGCAGTGAGAAGCGGGAAAAGGGGCAAGAGACCCAGTACTTC. The V gene is TRBV10-1, the J gene TRBJ2-5, with 7 bases matching TRBD2. V was pared by 2 bases and J by 2 bases, with 8 bases of the junction left unmatched. Looked up from germline, CDR1 is WNHNN and CDR2 is SYGVQD (reference sequence). The CDR3 has 16 residues.